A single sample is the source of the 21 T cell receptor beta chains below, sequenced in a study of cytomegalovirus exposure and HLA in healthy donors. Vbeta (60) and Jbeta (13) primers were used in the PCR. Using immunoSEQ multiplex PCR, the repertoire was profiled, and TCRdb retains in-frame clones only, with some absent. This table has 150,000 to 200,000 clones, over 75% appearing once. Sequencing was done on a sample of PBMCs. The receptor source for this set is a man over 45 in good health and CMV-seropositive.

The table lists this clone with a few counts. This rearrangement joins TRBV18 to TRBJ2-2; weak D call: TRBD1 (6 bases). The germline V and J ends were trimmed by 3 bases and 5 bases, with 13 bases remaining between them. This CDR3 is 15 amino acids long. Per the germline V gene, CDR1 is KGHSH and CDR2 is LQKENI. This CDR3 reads CASSPATGITGELFF. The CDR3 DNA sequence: TGTGCCAGCTCACCCGCAACAGGGATTACCGGGGAGCTGTTTTTT.

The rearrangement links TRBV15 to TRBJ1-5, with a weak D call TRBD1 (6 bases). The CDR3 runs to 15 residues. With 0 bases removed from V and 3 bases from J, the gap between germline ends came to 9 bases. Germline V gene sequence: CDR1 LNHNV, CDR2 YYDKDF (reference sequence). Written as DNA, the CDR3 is TGTGCCACCAGCAGAGACAGACAGGTCAATCAGCCCCAGCATTTT. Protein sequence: CATSRDRQVNQPQHF. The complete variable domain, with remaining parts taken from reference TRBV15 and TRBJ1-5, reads DAMVIQNPRYQVTQFGKPVTLSCSQTLNHNVMYWYQQKSSQAPKLLFHYYDKDFNNEADTPDNFQSRRPNTSFCFLDIRSPGLGDTAMYLCATSRDRQVNQPQHFGDGTRLSIL.

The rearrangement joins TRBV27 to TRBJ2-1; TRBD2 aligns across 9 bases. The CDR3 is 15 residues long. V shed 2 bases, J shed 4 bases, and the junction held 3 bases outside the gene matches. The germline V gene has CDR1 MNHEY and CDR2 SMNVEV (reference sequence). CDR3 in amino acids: CASSLGSGGYNEQFF. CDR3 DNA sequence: TGTGCCAGCAGTTTAGGTAGCGGGGGTTACAATGAGCAGTTCTTC.

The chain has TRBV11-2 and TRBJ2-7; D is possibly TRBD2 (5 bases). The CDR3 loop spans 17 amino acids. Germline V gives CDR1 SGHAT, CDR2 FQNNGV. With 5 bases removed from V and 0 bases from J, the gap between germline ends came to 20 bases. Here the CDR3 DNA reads TGTGCCAGCAGCCGTAAACCCATTAGAACTAGCTCCTACGAGCAGTACTTC. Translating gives CASSRKPIRTSSYEQYF.

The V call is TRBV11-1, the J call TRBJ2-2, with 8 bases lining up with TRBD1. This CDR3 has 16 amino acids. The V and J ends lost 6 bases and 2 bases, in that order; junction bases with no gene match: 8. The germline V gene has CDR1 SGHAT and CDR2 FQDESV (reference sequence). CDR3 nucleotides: TGTGCCAGCAGACCACCGGGACAGGCCAACACCGGGGAGCTGTTTTTT. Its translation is CASRPPGQANTGELFF.

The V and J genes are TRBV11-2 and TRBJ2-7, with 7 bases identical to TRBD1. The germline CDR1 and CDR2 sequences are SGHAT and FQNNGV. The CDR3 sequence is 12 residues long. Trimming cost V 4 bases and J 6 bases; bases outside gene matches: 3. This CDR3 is CASSSQGREQYV. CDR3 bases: TGTGCCAGCAGCTCACAGGGGCGCGAGCAGTACGTC.

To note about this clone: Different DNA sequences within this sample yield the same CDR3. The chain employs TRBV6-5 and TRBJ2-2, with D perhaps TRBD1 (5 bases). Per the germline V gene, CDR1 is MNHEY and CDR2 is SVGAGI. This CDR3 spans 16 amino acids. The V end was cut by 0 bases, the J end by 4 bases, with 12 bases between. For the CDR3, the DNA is TGTGCCAGCAGTTACTCTCCAGGGCGGAGCACCGGGGAGCTGTTTTTT. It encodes CASSYSPGRSTGELFF.

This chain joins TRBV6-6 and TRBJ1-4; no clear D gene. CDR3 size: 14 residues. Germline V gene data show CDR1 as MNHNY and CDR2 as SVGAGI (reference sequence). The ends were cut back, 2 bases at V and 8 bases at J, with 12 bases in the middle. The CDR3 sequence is CASSYGGYNEKLFF. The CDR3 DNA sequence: TGTGCCAGCAGTTACGGAGGTTACAACGAAAAACTGTTTTTT.

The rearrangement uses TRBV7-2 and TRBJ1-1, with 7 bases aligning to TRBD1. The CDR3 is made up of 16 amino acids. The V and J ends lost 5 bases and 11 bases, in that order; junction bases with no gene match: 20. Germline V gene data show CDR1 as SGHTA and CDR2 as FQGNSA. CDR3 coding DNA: TGTGCCAGCAGCCAAAGGCGACCTCGGCAGGGGGTCTATGCTTTCTTT. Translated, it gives CASSQRRPRQGVYAFF.

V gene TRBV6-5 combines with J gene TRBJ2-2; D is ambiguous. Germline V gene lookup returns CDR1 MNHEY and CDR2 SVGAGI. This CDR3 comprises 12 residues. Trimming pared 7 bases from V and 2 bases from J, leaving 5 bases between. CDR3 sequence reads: CASTRNTGELFF. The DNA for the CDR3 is TGTGCCAGCACCAGAAACACCGGGGAGCTGTTTTTT.

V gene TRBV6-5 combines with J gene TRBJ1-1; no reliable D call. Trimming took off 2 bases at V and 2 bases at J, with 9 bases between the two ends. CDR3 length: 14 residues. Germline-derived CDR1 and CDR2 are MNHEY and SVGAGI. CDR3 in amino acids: CASSYRAGNTEAFF. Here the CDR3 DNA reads TGTGCCAGCAGTTACAGAGCAGGAAACACTGAAGCTTTCTTT.

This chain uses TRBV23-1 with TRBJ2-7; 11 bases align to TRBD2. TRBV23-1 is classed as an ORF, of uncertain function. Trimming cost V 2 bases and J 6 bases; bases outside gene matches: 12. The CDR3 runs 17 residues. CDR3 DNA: TGCGCCAGCAGTCAACCATCTAGCGGGGGGCCACCCTTCGAGCAGTACTTC. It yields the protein CASSQPSSGGPPFEQYF.

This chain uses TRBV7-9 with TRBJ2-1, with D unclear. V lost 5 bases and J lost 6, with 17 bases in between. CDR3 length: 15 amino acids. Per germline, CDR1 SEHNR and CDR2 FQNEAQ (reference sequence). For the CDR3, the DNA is TGTGCCAGCAGCCCCCGGGTTGCCCGAAGCAATGAGCAGTTCTTC. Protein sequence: CASSPRVARSNEQFF.

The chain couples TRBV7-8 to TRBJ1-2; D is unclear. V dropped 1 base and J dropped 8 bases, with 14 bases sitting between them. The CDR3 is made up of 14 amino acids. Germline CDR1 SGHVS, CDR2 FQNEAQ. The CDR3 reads CASSLERRGGGYTF. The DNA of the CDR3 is TGTGCCAGCAGCTTAGAGCGCCGGGGAGGCGGCTACACCTTC.

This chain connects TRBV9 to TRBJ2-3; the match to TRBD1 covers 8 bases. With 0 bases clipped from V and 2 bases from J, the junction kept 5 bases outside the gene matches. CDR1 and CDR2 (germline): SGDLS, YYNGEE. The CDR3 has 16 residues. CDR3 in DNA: TGTGCCAGCAGCGTAGTCCCAGGGGGCATCACAGATACGCAGTATTTT. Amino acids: CASSVVPGGITDTQYF.

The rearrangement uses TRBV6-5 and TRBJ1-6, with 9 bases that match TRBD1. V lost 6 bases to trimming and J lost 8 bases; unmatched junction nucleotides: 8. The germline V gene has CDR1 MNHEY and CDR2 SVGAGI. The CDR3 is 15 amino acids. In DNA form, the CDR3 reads TGTGCCAGCAGCCCTCTAGGACAGGGGTATTCACCCCTCCACTTT. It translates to CASSPLGQGYSPLHF.

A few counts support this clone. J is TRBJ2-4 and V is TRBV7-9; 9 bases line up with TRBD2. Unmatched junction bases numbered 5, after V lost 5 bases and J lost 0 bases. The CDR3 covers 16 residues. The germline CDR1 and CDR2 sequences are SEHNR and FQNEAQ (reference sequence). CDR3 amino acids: CASSRSGGLAKNIQYF. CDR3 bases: TGTGCCAGCAGCCGAAGCGGGGGGCTAGCCAAAAACATTCAGTACTTC.

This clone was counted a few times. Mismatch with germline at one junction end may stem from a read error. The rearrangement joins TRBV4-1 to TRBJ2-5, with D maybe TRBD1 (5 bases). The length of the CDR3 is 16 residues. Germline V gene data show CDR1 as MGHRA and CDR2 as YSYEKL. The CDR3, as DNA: TGCGCCAGCAGCCAATGGTATTCGGAACAGGCGGAGACCCGGTACTTC. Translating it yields CASSQWYSEQAETRYF.

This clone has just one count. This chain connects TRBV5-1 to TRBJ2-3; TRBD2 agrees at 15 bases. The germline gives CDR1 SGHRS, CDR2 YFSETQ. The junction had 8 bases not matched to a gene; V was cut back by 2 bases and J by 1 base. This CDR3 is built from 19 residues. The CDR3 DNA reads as TGCGCCAGCAGCTTTGGACTAGCGGGGGGGCTCGGAGGCACAGATACGCAGTATTTT. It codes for CASSFGLAGGLGGTDTQYF. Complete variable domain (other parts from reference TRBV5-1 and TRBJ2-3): KAGVTQTPRYLIKTRGQQVTLSCSPISGHRSVSWYQQTPGQGLQFLFEYFSETQRNKGNFPGRFSGRQFSNSRSEMNVSTLELGDSALYLCASSFGLAGGLGGTDTQYFGPGTRLTVL.

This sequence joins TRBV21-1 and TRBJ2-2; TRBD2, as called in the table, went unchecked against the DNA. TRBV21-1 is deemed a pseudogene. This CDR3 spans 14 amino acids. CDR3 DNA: TGTGCCAGAATCCCGGGAACATATGCCGGGGAGCTGTTTTTT. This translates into CARIPGTYAGELFF.

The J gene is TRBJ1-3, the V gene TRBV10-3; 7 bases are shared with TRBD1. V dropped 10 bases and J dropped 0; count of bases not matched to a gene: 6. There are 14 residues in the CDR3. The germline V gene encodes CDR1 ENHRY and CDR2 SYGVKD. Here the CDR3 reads CATGQASSGNTIYF. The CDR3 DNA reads TGTGCCACCGGACAGGCCAGCTCTGGAAACACCATATATTTT.